The rows below give T cell receptor beta chains drawn from one sample of a study of blood T cell repertoires in COVID-19. Measured with immunoSEQ multiplex PCR; TCRdb has only the in-frame clones, and not every one. The sample lists 220,000 or so clones; roughly 84% were seen once. The sample was peripheral blood. Source of these receptors: a woman between 55 and 75 years old with acute or convalescent COVID-19. Each CDR3 is given with its conserved first and last residue. A D gene is named only where the DNA matches it firmly.

D	V	J	DNA	CDR3
TRBD1	TRBV6-1	TRBJ2-2	TGTGCCAGCAGTGATACGGGGGGACAGGGAGGAACCGGGGAGCTGTTTTTT	CASSDTGGQGGTGELFF
TRBD2	TRBV9	TRBJ2-1	TGTGCCAGCGGACTAGCGAATTTGAATGAGCAGTTCTTC	CASGLANLNEQFF
TRBD1	TRBV3-1/TRBV3-2	TRBJ2-2	TGTGCCAGCAGCACACGACAGGGATCATGGACAATTCCCGGGGAGCTGTTTTTT	CASSTRQGSWTIPGELFF
-	TRBV7-8	TRBJ2-7	TGTGCCAGCAGCTTAGGGCTGTCCTACGAGCAGTACTTC	CASSLGLSYEQYF
-	TRBV5-4	TRBJ2-1	TGTGCCAGCAGCCTCTGGGGGCCCGTGGGTGAGCAGTTCTTC	CASSLWGPVGEQFF
-	TRBV11-2	TRBJ2-7	TGTGCCAGCAGCTTAGAACAGGGAGACGAGCAGTACTTC	CASSLEQGDEQYF
-	TRBV27	TRBJ2-3	TGTGCCAGCAGTCCCGTCGGGGATACGCAGTATTTT	CASSPVGDTQYF
-	TRBV18	TRBJ1-1	TGTGCCAGCTCACCTGGCAGGGTTAACACTGAAGCTTTCTTT	CASSPGRVNTEAFF
-	TRBV6-5	TRBJ1-3	TGTGCCAGCAGACTCTACTCTGGAAACACCATATATTTT	CASRLYSGNTIYF
-	TRBV13	TRBJ1-2	TGTGCCAGCAGCTTAGGACAGGGAAACTATGGCTACACCTTC	CASSLGQGNYGYTF
TRBD2	TRBV28	TRBJ2-3	TGTGCCAGCAGTGACCCCGGGACTAGCGGGGGGAAGCTAGTCCCAGATACGCAGTATTTT	CASSDPGTSGGKLVPDTQYF
-	TRBV9	TRBJ2-3	TGTGCCAGCAGCAAAAGGGGAGGAGGGGGCCGGGATACGCAGTATTTT	CASSKRGGGGRDTQYF
-	TRBV12-3/TRBV12-4	TRBJ1-5	TGTGCCAGCAGTCCACAGGGTCAGCCCCAGCATTTT	CASSPQGQPQHF
TRBD2	TRBV6-2/TRBV6-3	TRBJ2-7	TGTGCCAGCAGTCCGACTTTGGCGGGGGAACTCTCCTACGAGCAGTACTTC	CASSPTLAGELSYEQYF
-	TRBV19	TRBJ2-7	TGTGCCAGTAGTATGTCCATCTCCTACGAGCAGTACTTC	CASSMSISYEQYF
TRBD1	TRBV20-1	TRBJ1-2	TGCAGTGCTAGTCTTCCGGGACAGGGGAAAGGAATCTATGGCTACACCTTC	CSASLPGQGKGIYGYTF
-	TRBV14	TRBJ1-2	TGTGCCAGCAGCCCATACTGGAACTATGGCTACACCTTC	CASSPYWNYGYTF
TRBD1	TRBV9	TRBJ2-1	TGTGCCAGCAGCACCGGACAGGGTACCTACAATGAGCAGTTCTTC	CASSTGQGTYNEQFF
-	TRBV6-1	TRBJ2-2	TGTGCCAGCAGTGAAGAGGCGGGTCTGGACACCGGGGAGCTGTTTTTT	CASSEEAGLDTGELFF